Shown below are 2 T cell receptor beta chains from a single sample sequenced in a study of cytomegalovirus exposure and HLA in healthy donors. 60 Vbeta and 13 Jbeta primers were used in PCR. Sequencing was performed with immunoSEQ multiplex PCR; in TCRdb, only in-frame clones are kept and a portion is missing. The sample has about 77,000 clones; roughly 74% are singletons. Sequenced material: PBMCs. Receptors originate from a middle-aged man in good health and CMV-seronegative.

The chain combines TRBV6-5 with TRBJ2-7, with a weak D call TRBD1 (6 bases). Germline V gene sequence: CDR1 MNHEY, CDR2 SVGAGI. V gave up 5 bases and J gave up 4 bases, with 15 bases separating them. CDR3 length: 14 amino acids. The CDR3 DNA reads TGTGCCAGCAGTGTTACGGGACAAGCATACGAGCAGTACTTC. Encoded protein: CASSVTGQAYEQYF.

V usage is TRBV27 and J usage is TRBJ1-1; D perhaps matches TRBD1 (5 bases). This CDR3 is 12 amino acids long. The ends were cut back, 10 bases at V and 2 bases at J, with 11 bases in the middle. Germline V CDR1 and CDR2: MNHEY, SMNVEV (reference sequence). The CDR3 region is CATGGINTEAFF. The CDR3, as DNA: TGTGCCACGGGGGGTATAAACACTGAAGCTTTCTTT.